These T cell receptor beta chains were read from a single sample in a study of CD8 T cells in Susac syndrome. MiXCR, run by TCRdb on the immunoSEQ multiplex PCR reads, gives a single entry per CDR3 protein. The sample has about 120,000 distinct CDR3 sequences; about 90% are singletons. Sequencing input: CD4+ T cells from PBMCs. Receptors were obtained from a human donor in good health. Each CDR3 is given without its conserved first and last residue. Each record gives: V gene, J gene, CDR3 protein.

V: TRBV3-1; J: TRBJ1-2; CDR3: ASSHRQSYGYT
V: TRBV29-1; J: TRBJ2-1; CDR3: SVHGGGGEGNEQF
V: TRBV27; J: TRBJ2-7; CDR3: ASSLTPGQYEQY
V: TRBV12-3/TRBV12-4; J: TRBJ1-2; CDR3: ASSFQGAGGYT
V: TRBV29-1; J: TRBJ1-2; CDR3: SAGELAYGYT
V: TRBV27; J: TRBJ2-1; CDR3: ASSDSSPSYNEQF
V: TRBV6-4; J: TRBJ1-1; CDR3: ASSATWDTEAF
V: TRBV3-1; J: TRBJ2-1; CDR3: ASSQVAPHEQF
V: TRBV29-1; J: TRBJ1-2; CDR3: SVGAGGAYGYT
V: TRBV7-2; J: TRBJ2-1; CDR3: ASSLVPGREFF
V: TRBV7-9; J: TRBJ2-5; CDR3: ASSPRAVRRGETQY
V: TRBV20-1; J: TRBJ2-2; CDR3: SARSDGNTGELF
V: TRBV4-1; J: TRBJ1-5; CDR3: ASSQVLIQPQH